This TCR beta chain was found in a study of T cells in localized non-small cell lung cancer. Findings of the study overall: A median of about 52 clones ranked among the top 100 in tumor appeared in adjacent lung.

Data came from immunoSEQ multiplex PCR; TCRdb stores just in-frame clones and leaves some out. The sample includes tens of thousands of clones, approximately 84% of them seen just once. The CDR3 length is 15 residues. The V end was cut by 4 bases, the J end by 2 bases, with 13 bases between. Germline V gives CDR1 SGHTS, CDR2 YDEGEE. With regard to this clone: Its antigen is still unknown.

The sequence came from an older female donor with stage I lung adenocarcinoma. The sample consisted of peripheral blood, taken before any cancer treatment. The rearrangement links TRBV5-8 to TRBJ1-5, with D possibly TRBD1 on 6 matching bases. The CDR3 spells CASSRRQAGNQPQHF. The CDR3 coding sequence is TGTGCCAGCAGCCGGCGACAGGCCGGCAATCAGCCCCAGCATTTT.